The following is a T cell receptor (beta chain) sequence with its context. This clone was picked up one time. Its cognate antigen has yet to be identified. Base qualities are missing; no much larger clone stands one base away. Repertoires were sampled repeatedly over the course of chemoradiotherapy so that clonal expansion in the tumor microenvironment could be followed. The data stem from a study of chemoradiotherapy in HPV16-positive cancers (dated by TCRdb to 2022 to 2024). For the wider study: Functional T-cell assays on cells from a couple of HPV16-positive patients defined candidate HPV-specific T-cell clones and common TCR motifs. Next, the candidate HPV-specific TCRs and motifs were followed in TCR repertoires from roughly 90 patients with HPV-related cancers. The study set out to ask whether T-cell immunity against the HPV oncoproteins E6 and E7 changes over the course of chemoradiotherapy and whether that immunity affects survival. The paper as a whole reports these results and caveats: Expansion of candidate HPV-specific clones and E7-related TCR motifs was observed in the tumor microenvironment during treatment, whereas no such expansion was observed for non-HPV-specific T cells. Among HPV16-positive patients, expansion of HPV-responsive T cells during chemoradiotherapy was associated with better recurrence-free survival. The survival association was reported for HPV16-positive patients, and the functional definition of HPV-specific T cells was derived from only two HPV16-positive patients.

Library preparation was by the immunoSEQ multiplex PCR assay. Here the immuneACCESS table is served through TCRdb, limited to in-frame sequences with V and J called. Missing clones are a known gap in these copies; in checked studies unresolved V genes cover under half, and the rest lacks a known reason. This sample is represented by about 21,000 clones; approximately 87% of them were singletons. The leading ten clones occupy approximately 2.5% of the sample. The CDR3 spans 13 residues, from the cysteine through the phenylalanine. CDR3 DNA only is kept here, 39 bases in frame from base 1. The germline ends are 3 bases apart after V is trimmed by 2 bases and J by 1 base. Via the germline V gene (reference sequence), CDR1 is SEHNR and CDR2 FQNEAQ.

The sample consisted of blood, taken from a patient who underwent chemoradiotherapy. The clonotype comes from a human donor with HPV-associated anogenital cancer. This chain is built from TRBV7-9 and TRBJ1-5; too little of a D gene remains to name it. The nucleotide sequence reads TGTGCCAGCAGCTTAACGAGCAATCAGCCCCAGCATTTT. Its protein is CASSLTSNQPQHF.